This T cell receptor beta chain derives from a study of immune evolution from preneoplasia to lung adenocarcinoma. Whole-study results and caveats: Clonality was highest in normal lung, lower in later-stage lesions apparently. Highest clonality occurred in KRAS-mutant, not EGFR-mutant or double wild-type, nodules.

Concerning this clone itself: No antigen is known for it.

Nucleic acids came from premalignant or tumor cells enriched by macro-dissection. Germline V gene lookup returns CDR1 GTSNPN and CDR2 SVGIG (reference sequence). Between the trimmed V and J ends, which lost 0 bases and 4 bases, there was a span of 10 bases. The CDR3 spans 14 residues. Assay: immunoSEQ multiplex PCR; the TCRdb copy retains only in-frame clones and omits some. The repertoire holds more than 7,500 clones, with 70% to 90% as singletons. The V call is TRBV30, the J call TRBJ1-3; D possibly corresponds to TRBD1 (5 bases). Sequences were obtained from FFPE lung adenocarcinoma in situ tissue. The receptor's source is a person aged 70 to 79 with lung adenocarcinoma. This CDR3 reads CAWSVAGYGNTIYF. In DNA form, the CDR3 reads TGTGCCTGGAGTGTGGCAGGGTACGGAAACACCATATATTTT.